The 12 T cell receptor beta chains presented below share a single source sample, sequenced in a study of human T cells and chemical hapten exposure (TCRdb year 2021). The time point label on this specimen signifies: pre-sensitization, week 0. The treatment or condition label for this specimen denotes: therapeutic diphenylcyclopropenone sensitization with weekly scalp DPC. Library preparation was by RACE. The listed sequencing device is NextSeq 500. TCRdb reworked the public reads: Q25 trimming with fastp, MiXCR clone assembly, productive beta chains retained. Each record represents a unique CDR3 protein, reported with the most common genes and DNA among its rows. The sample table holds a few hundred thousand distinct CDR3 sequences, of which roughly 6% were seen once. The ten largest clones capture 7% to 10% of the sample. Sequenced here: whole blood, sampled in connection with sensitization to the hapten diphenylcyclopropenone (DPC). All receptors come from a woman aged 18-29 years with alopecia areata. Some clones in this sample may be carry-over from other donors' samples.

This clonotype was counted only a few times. Here the CDR3 reads CASRAGDRSGYEQYF. DNA for the CDR3: TGTGCCAGCAGAGCCGGGGACAGGTCTGGGTACGAGCAGTACTTC. The chain employs TRBV6-6 and TRBJ2-7, with TRBD1 matching 8 bases. J gave up 4 bases and V 6 bases, and 11 bases lay outside the gene matches. From germline, CDR1 is MNHNY and CDR2 SVGAGI (reference sequence). CDR3 length: 15 residues.

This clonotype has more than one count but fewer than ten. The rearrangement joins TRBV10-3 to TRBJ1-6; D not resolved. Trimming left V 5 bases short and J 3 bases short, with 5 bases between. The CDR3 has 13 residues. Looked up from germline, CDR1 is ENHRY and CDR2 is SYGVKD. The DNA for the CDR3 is TGTGCCATCAGTCGGGGCTATAATTCACCCCTCCACTTT. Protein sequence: CAISRGYNSPLHF.

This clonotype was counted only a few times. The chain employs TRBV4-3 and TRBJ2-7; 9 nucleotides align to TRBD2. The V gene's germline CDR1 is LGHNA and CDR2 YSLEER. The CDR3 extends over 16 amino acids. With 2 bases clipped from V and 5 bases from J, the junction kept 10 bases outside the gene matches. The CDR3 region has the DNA TGCGCCAGCAGCCAAACTCTGGGCGGGGGGGTCCACGAGCAGTACTTC. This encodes CASSQTLGGGVHEQYF.

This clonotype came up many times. In DNA form, the CDR3 reads TGTGCCAGCAGTGCGACAGCAAATTCACCCCTCCACTTT. As protein: CASSATANSPLHF. This chain joins TRBV2 and TRBJ1-6; possible D gene TRBD1, 5 bases. The CDR3 covers 13 residues. V lost 4 bases and J 7 bases, leaving 8 bases between the germline ends. Germline V CDR1 and CDR2: SNHLY, FYNNEI.

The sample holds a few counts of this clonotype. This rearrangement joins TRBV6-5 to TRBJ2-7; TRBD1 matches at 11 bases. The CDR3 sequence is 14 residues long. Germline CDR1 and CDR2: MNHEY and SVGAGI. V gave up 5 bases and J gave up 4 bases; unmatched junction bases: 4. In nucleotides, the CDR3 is TGTGCCAGCAGTCGGACAGGGGGCATGTACGAGCAGTACTTC. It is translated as CASSRTGGMYEQYF.

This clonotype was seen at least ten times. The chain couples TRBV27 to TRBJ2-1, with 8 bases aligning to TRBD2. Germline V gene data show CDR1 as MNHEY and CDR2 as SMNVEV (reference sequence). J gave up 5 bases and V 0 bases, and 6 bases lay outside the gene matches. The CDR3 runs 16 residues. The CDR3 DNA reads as TGTGCCAGCAGTTTATCGATCGAGCGGGGGAACAATGAGCAGTTCTTC. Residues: CASSLSIERGNNEQFF.

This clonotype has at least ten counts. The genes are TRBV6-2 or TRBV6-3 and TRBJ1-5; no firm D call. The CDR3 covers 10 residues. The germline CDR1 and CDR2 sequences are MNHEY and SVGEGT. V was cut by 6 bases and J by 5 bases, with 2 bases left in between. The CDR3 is CASRDQPQHF. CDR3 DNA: TGTGCCAGCAGAGATCAGCCCCAGCATTTT.

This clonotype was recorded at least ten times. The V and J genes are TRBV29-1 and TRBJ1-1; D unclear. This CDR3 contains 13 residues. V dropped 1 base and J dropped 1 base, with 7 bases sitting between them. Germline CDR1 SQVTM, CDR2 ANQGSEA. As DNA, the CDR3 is TGCAGCGTTGAAGGTAGCGAGAACACTGAAGCTTTCTTT. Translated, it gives CSVEGSENTEAFF.

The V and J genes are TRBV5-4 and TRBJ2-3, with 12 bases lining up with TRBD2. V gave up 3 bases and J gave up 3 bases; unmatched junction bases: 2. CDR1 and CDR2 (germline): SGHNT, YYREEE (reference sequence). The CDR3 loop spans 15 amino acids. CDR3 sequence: CASSYGLAGTDTQYF. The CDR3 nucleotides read TGTGCCAGCAGCTACGGACTAGCGGGGACAGATACGCAGTATTTT. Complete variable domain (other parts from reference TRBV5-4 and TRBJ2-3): ETGVTQSPTHLIKTRGQQVTLRCSSQSGHNTVSWYQQALGQGPQFIFQYYREEENGRGNFPPRFSGLQFPNYSSELNVNALELDDSALYLCASSYGLAGTDTQYFGPGTRLTVL.

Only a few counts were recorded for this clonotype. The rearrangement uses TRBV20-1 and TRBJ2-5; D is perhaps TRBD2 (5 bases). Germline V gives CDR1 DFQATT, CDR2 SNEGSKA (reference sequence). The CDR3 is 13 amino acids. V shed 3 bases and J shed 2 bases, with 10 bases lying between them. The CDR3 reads CSASMTGQETQYF. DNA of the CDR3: TGCAGTGCTAGTATGACGGGGCAAGAGACCCAGTACTTC.

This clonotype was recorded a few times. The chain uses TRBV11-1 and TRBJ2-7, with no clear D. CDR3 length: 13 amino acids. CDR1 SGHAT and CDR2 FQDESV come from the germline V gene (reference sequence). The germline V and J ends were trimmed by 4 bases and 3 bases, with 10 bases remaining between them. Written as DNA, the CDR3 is TGTGCCAGCAGCTCCCCAAACGACTACGAGCAGTACTTC. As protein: CASSSPNDYEQYF. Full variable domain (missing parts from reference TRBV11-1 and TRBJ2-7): EAEVAQSPRYKITEKSQAVAFWCDPISGHATLYWYRQILGQGPELLVQFQDESVVDDSQLPKDRFSAERLKGVDSTLKIQPAELGDSAMYLCASSSPNDYEQYFGPGTRLTVT.

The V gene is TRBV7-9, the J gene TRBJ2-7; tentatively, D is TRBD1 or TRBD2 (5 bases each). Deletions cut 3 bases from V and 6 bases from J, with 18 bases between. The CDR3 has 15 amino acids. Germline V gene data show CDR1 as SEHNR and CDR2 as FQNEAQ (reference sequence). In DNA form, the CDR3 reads TGTGCCAGCAGCTTCTCTCAGGGAGCGTTCGGCGAGCAGTACTTC. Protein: CASSFSQGAFGEQYF.